This T cell receptor (beta chain) was obtained from a study of Ad26.COV2.S vaccination and SARS-CoV-2 variants. Turning to the study itself: Sample donor was a member of the COV1001 Ad26.COV2.S trial arm.

TCRdb's copy holds only in-frame clones and misses some; the assay was immunoSEQ multiplex PCR. Found here are around 270,000 clones, around 88% of them singletons; the top ten hold roughly 3%. The CDR3 is 15 residues long. CDR1 MNHEY and CDR2 SVGAGI come from the germline V gene. Trimming took 7 bases from V and 0 from J, leaving 13 bases between them. Treatment reported: about 20 received Ad26.COV2.S at low or high dose, single or two shots; about 5 received placebo; per-sample allocation not given. Samples analyzed were those drawn on day 63 after the first vaccine or placebo injection. A Boston donor was an adult aged 18-55 years.

This rearrangement joins TRBV6-5 to TRBJ1-5; D may be TRBD1 (6 bases). The source was peripheral blood, collected in a trial of Ad26.COV2.S vaccine versus placebo. The sequence came from a person aged 18-60 years who received the Ad26.COV2.S COVID-19 vaccine or a placebo. The CDR3 spells CASTGQRISNQPQHF. The CDR3 region has the DNA TGTGCCAGCACTGGACAGAGAATTAGCAATCAGCCCCAGCATTTT.